The rows below give T cell receptor beta chains drawn from one sample of a study of blood T cell repertoires in COVID-19. Assay: immunoSEQ multiplex PCR; the TCRdb copy retains only in-frame clones and omits some. The sample shows 350,000 to 450,000 clones, nearly 90% of them seen only once. Sequencing was done on a sample of PBMCs or T cells enriched from blood (not recorded which). All receptors come from a woman aged 18-29 years who had been exposed to COVID-19. Both conserved end residues are part of each CDR3. The order of the fields is clone size, D gene, V gene, J gene, CDR3 protein, CDR3 DNA. D genes are given only for firm matches. Clone size is stated in some rows and not others, as once, few, many or a class when expanded.

abundance: .; d_gene: .; v_gene: TRBV6-5; j_gene: TRBJ2-7; CDR3aa: CASSHDGPYEQYF; CDR3nt: TGTGCCAGCAGTCACGATGGGCCCTACGAGCAGTACTTC
abundance: .; d_gene: .; v_gene: TRBV28; j_gene: TRBJ2-7; CDR3aa: CASSFQGMMNEQYF; CDR3nt: TGTGCCAGCAGTTTCCAGGGGATGATGAACGAGCAGTACTTC
abundance: .; d_gene: .; v_gene: TRBV2; j_gene: TRBJ2-7; CDR3aa: CASRTAPYEQYF; CDR3nt: TGTGCCAGCAGAACTGCACCCTACGAGCAGTACTTC
abundance: .; d_gene: TRBD2; v_gene: TRBV19; j_gene: TRBJ2-3; CDR3aa: CASSPTSGSTDTQYF; CDR3nt: TGTGCCAGTAGTCCAACTAGCGGGAGCACAGATACGCAGTATTTT
abundance: .; d_gene: TRBD2; v_gene: TRBV9; j_gene: TRBJ2-1; CDR3aa: CASSPFGGGDNEQFF; CDR3nt: TGTGCCAGCAGCCCTTTTGGCGGGGGGGACAATGAGCAGTTCTTC
abundance: .; d_gene: TRBD1; v_gene: TRBV15; j_gene: TRBJ2-7; CDR3aa: CATSRDRWTYEQYF; CDR3nt: TGTGCCACCAGCAGGGACAGGTGGACCTACGAGCAGTACTTC
abundance: .; d_gene: TRBD1; v_gene: TRBV28; j_gene: TRBJ2-7; CDR3aa: CASSYRGGLDEQYF; CDR3nt: TGTGCCAGCAGCTACAGGGGCGGGTTGGACGAGCAGTACTTC
abundance: once; d_gene: .; v_gene: TRBV5-1; j_gene: TRBJ1-1; CDR3aa: CASSLTGNTEAFF; CDR3nt: TGCGCCAGCAGCTTAACCGGGAACACTGAAGCTTTCTTT
abundance: once; d_gene: TRBD1; v_gene: TRBV11-2; j_gene: TRBJ2-1; CDR3aa: CASSATGGPSYNEQFF; CDR3nt: TGTGCCAGCAGCGCAACAGGGGGGCCCTCCTACAATGAGCAGTTCTTC
abundance: .; d_gene: TRBD2; v_gene: TRBV2; j_gene: TRBJ2-7; CDR3aa: CASSESGGAAYEQYF; CDR3nt: TGTGCCAGCAGTGAAAGCGGGGGGGCCGCGTACGAGCAGTACTTC
abundance: .; d_gene: TRBD1; v_gene: TRBV19; j_gene: TRBJ2-7; CDR3aa: CASSPPTGSWGSYEQYF; CDR3nt: TGTGCCAGTAGTCCCCCGACAGGGAGTTGGGGGTCCTACGAGCAGTACTTC
abundance: .; d_gene: .; v_gene: TRBV19; j_gene: TRBJ2-3; CDR3aa: CASGLFSDTQYF; CDR3nt: TGTGCCAGTGGCTTATTTTCAGATACGCAGTATTTT
abundance: .; d_gene: .; v_gene: TRBV30; j_gene: TRBJ2-7; CDR3aa: CAWSVPGVSYEQYF; CDR3nt: TGTGCCTGGAGTGTACCAGGCGTCTCCTACGAGCAGTACTTC
abundance: few; d_gene: .; v_gene: TRBV19; j_gene: TRBJ2-7; CDR3aa: CASSRADSYEQYF; CDR3nt: TGTGCCAGTAGTAGGGCCGACTCCTACGAGCAGTACTTC
abundance: .; d_gene: .; v_gene: TRBV28; j_gene: TRBJ1-5; CDR3aa: CASRTDRIRSNQPQHF; CDR3nt: TGTGCCAGCAGAACCGACAGAATTCGAAGCAATCAGCCCCAGCATTTT
abundance: .; d_gene: .; v_gene: TRBV5-8; j_gene: TRBJ1-4; CDR3aa: CASSLDRDLELFF; CDR3nt: TGTGCCAGCAGCTTGGACAGGGACCTTGAGCTGTTTTTT
abundance: once; d_gene: TRBD2; v_gene: TRBV28; j_gene: TRBJ2-1; CDR3aa: CASSVQRGLNEQFF; CDR3nt: TGTGCCAGCAGTGTACAGCGGGGTCTCAATGAGCAGTTCTTC
abundance: .; d_gene: .; v_gene: TRBV27; j_gene: TRBJ2-1; CDR3aa: CASSLKVRENEQFF; CDR3nt: TGTGCCAGCAGTTTGAAGGTGAGGGAGAATGAGCAGTTCTTC
abundance: .; d_gene: TRBD1; v_gene: TRBV6-5; j_gene: TRBJ1-5; CDR3aa: CASSYSTGGEPQHF; CDR3nt: TGTGCCAGCAGTTACTCGACAGGGGGGGAGCCCCAGCATTTT
abundance: .; d_gene: .; v_gene: TRBV20-1; j_gene: TRBJ1-2; CDR3aa: CSARDRDGYTF; CDR3nt: TGCAGTGCTAGAGATCGGGATGGCTACACCTTC
abundance: .; d_gene: TRBD2; v_gene: TRBV7-9; j_gene: TRBJ2-2; CDR3aa: CASSLSGVYTGELFF; CDR3nt: TGTGCCAGCAGCTTGAGCGGGGTATACACCGGGGAGCTGTTTTTT
abundance: .; d_gene: .; v_gene: TRBV2; j_gene: TRBJ1-1; CDR3aa: CASSGWGARTEAFF; CDR3nt: TGTGCCAGCAGCGGATGGGGCGCGAGAACTGAAGCTTTCTTT
abundance: .; d_gene: .; v_gene: TRBV6-5; j_gene: TRBJ1-6; CDR3aa: CASSYSVDNSPLHF; CDR3nt: TGTGCCAGCAGTTATTCGGTTGATAATTCACCCCTCCACTTT
abundance: .; d_gene: TRBD2; v_gene: TRBV2; j_gene: TRBJ2-1; CDR3aa: CASAPGTSGRGFYNEQFF; CDR3nt: TGTGCCAGCGCCCCAGGGACAAGCGGGAGGGGGTTCTACAATGAGCAGTTCTTC
abundance: few; d_gene: .; v_gene: TRBV5-1; j_gene: TRBJ1-3; CDR3aa: CASSLGRERDTIYF; CDR3nt: TGCGCCAGCAGCTTGGGGAGGGAACGAGACACCATATATTTT
abundance: .; d_gene: TRBD1; v_gene: TRBV27; j_gene: TRBJ2-7; CDR3aa: CASSLTETGQSEQYF; CDR3nt: TGTGCCAGCAGTTTAACCGAGACAGGGCAAAGCGAGCAGTACTTC
abundance: .; d_gene: TRBD2; v_gene: TRBV14; j_gene: TRBJ2-1; CDR3aa: CASSRVVAGANEQFF; CDR3nt: TGTGCCAGCAGCCGTGTGGTAGCGGGGGCCAATGAGCAGTTCTTC
abundance: .; d_gene: .; v_gene: TRBV6-2/TRBV6-3; j_gene: TRBJ2-7; CDR3aa: CASSYYYEQYF; CDR3nt: TGTGCCAGCAGTTATTATTACGAGCAGTACTTC
abundance: few; d_gene: TRBD1; v_gene: TRBV5-1; j_gene: TRBJ1-6; CDR3aa: CASSAGQGGSPLHF; CDR3nt: TGCGCCAGCAGCGCGGGACAGGGCGGTTCACCCCTCCACTTT